This T cell receptor beta chain was sequenced during a study of beta chain features in type 1 diabetes. TCRB transcripts that were expressed got sequenced, as all of the isolated RNA had been reverse transcribed. Reads from naive, central memory and regulatory T cell samples averaged about 3.9 million. Some clones are missing from TCRdb's copy, which holds only in-frame ones; the method was immunoSEQ multiplex PCR. The table has hundreds of thousands of clones, 15% seen once. CDR3 size: 17 residues. The V gene's germline CDR1 is SQVTM and CDR2 ANQGSEA. J gave up 7 bases and V 6 bases, and 18 bases lay outside the gene matches.

The source material was naive CD4+ T cells from blood. This TCR derives from a man aged 18 to 35 in good health. The chain couples TRBV29-1 to TRBJ2-7; 13 bases match TRBD2. This CDR3 is CSVDGLAGVLGGSEQYF. Written as DNA, the CDR3 is TGCAGCGTCGACGGACTAGCGGGAGTTCTCGGGGGCTCGGAGCAGTACTTC.